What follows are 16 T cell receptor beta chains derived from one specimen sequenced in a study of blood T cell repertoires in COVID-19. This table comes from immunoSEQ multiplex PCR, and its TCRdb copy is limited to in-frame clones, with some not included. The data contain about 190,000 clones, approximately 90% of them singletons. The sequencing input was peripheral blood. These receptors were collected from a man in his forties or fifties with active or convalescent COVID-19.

CDR3 residues: CASSPTAGGMNTEAFF. CDR3 sequence (DNA): TGTGCCAGCAGCCCGACGGCAGGGGGCATGAACACTGAAGCTTTCTTT. The rearrangement links TRBV5-4 to TRBJ1-1; 8 nucleotides match TRBD1. CDR1 is SGHNT and CDR2 is YYREEE in the germline V gene (reference sequence). With 4 bases clipped from V and 0 bases from J, the junction kept 8 bases outside the gene matches. The length of the CDR3 is 16 residues.

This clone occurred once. DNA for the CDR3: TGTGCCAGCGCAGGGGGGAACACTGAAGCTTTCTTT. Protein: CASAGGNTEAFF. This chain links TRBV2 with TRBJ1-1, with TRBD1 matching over 7 bases. The V and J ends lost 8 bases and 1 base, in that order; junction bases with no gene match: 1. The CDR3 loop spans 12 amino acids. The germline V gene encodes CDR1 SNHLY and CDR2 FYNNEI.

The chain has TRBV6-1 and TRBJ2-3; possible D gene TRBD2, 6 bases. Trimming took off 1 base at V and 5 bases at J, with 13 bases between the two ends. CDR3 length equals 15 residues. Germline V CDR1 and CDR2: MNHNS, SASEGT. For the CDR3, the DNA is TGTGCCAGCAGTGAAGGGGACTCGTGGGGAGATACGCAGTATTTT. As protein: CASSEGDSWGDTQYF.

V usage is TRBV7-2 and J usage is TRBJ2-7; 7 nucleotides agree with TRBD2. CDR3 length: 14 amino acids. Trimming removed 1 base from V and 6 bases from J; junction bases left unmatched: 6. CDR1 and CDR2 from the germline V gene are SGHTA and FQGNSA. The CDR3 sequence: CASSLDWGGSEQYF. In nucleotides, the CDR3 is TGTGCCAGCAGCTTAGATTGGGGGGGGAGCGAGCAGTACTTC.

The CDR3 region is CASSEARGVSNQPQHF. For the CDR3, the DNA is TGTGCCAGCAGTGAAGCGCGGGGGGTTAGCAATCAGCCCCAGCATTTT. J is TRBJ1-5 and V is TRBV6-1, with D tentatively TRBD1 (5 bases). Trimming removed 0 bases at V and 0 bases at J, with 9 bases between. Germline values: CDR1 MNHNS, CDR2 SASEGT. This CDR3 is built from 16 residues.

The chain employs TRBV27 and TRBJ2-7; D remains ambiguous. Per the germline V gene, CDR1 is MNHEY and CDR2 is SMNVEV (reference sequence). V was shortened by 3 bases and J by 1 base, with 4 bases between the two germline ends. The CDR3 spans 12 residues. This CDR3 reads CASSFNSYEQYF. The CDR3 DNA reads TGTGCCAGCAGTTTTAATTCCTACGAGCAGTACTTC.

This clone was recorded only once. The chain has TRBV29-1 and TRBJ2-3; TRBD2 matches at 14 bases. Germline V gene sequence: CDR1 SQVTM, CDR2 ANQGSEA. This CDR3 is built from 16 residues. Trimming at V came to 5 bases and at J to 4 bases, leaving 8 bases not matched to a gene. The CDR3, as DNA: TGCAGCGTTCCGGGACTAGCGGGAGCGGGGGCAGATACGCAGTATTTT. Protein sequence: CSVPGLAGAGADTQYF.

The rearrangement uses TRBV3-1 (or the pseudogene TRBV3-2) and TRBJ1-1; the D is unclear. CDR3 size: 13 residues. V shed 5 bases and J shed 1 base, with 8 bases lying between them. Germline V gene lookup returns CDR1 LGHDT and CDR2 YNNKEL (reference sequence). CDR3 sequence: CASSWQSNTEAFF. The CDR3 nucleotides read TGTGCCAGCAGCTGGCAGTCGAACACTGAAGCTTTCTTT.

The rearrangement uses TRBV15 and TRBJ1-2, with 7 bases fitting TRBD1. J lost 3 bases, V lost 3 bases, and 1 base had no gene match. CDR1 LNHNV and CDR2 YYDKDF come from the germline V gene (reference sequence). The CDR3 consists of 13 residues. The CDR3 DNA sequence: TGTGCCACCAGCAGCGGACAGGACTATGGCTACACCTTC. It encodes CATSSGQDYGYTF.

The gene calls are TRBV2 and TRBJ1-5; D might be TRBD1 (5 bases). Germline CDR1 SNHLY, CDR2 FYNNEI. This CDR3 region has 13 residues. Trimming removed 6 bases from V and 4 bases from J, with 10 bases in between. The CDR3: CASRPGLNQPQHF. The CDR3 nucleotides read TGTGCCAGCAGACCGGGACTTAATCAGCCCCAGCATTTT.

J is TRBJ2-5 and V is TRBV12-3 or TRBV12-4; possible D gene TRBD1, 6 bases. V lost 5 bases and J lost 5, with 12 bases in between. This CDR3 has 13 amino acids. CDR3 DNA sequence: TGTGCCAGCAGTAAAACAGGGCCGGAGACCCAGTACTTC. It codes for CASSKTGPETQYF.

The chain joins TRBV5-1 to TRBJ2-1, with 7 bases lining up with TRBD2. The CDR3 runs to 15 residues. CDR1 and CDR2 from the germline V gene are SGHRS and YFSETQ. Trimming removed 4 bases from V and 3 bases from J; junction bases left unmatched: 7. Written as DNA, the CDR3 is TGCGCCAGCAGCCAGTTGCGGGAGTTCTACAATGAGCAGTTCTTC. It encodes CASSQLREFYNEQFF.

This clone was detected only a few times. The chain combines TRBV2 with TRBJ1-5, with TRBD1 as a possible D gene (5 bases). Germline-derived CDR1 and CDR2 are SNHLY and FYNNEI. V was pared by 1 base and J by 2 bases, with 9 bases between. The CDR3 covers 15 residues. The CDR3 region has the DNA TGTGCCAGCAGTGAAGGTAAAGGGGGCAATCAGCCCCAGCATTTT. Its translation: CASSEGKGGNQPQHF.

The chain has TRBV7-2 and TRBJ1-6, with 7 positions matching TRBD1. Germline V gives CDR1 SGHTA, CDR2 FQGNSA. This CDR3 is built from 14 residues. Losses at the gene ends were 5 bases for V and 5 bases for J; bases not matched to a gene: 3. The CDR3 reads CASSPGTDNSPLHF. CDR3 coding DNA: TGTGCCAGCAGCCCCGGGACAGATAATTCACCCCTCCACTTT.

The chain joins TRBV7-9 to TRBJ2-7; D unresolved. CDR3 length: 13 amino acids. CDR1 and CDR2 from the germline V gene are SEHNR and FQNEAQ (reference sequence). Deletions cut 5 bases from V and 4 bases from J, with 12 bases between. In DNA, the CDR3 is TGTGCCAGCAGCCTTCCACTATTGTACGAGCAGTACTTC. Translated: CASSLPLLYEQYF.

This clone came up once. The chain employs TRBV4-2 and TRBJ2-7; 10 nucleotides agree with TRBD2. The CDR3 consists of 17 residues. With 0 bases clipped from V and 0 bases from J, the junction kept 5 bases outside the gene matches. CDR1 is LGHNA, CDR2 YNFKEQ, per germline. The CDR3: CASSQEGLAGDSYEQYF. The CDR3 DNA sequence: TGTGCCAGCAGCCAAGAGGGTCTAGCGGGGGACTCCTACGAGCAGTACTTC.